Listed below are T cell receptor beta chains from one sample, sequenced in a study of cytomegalovirus exposure and HLA in healthy donors. Clones were read by immunoSEQ multiplex PCR, and TCRdb kept only the in-frame ones, dropping some. The sample has about 210,000 clones, about 82% seen once; the top ten hold 2.5% to 3%. The sample comprised PBMCs. The receptors originated from a man under 40 in good health and CMV-seronegative. Both conserved end residues are part of each CDR3. The D gene is left open where the match is weak. Size tells how often a clone was seen (once, few, many) or the class of an expanded clone, and some rows leave it out.

J gene: TRBJ1-5; D gene: NA; V gene: TRBV27; clone size: NA; CDR3 protein: CASAWYQPQHF; CDR3 DNA: TGTGCCAGTGCGTGGTATCAGCCCCAGCATTTT
J gene: TRBJ2-7; D gene: TRBD1; V gene: TRBV6-5; clone size: NA; CDR3 protein: CAGSRDRGYEQYF; CDR3 DNA: TGTGCCGGCAGTAGGGACAGGGGCTACGAGCAGTACTTC
J gene: TRBJ2-3; D gene: NA; V gene: TRBV7-9; clone size: few; CDR3 protein: CARSGGTSTDTQYF; CDR3 DNA: TGTGCCAGGAGTGGCGGAACTAGCACAGATACGCAGTATTTT
J gene: TRBJ2-3; D gene: TRBD1; V gene: TRBV19; clone size: NA; CDR3 protein: CASSIGWTGLPDTQYF; CDR3 DNA: TGTGCCAGTAGTATAGGCTGGACAGGGTTGCCAGATACGCAGTATTTT
J gene: TRBJ2-7; D gene: NA; V gene: TRBV19; clone size: NA; CDR3 protein: CASSRDTNSYEQYF; CDR3 DNA: TGTGCCAGTAGCCGGGACACCAACTCCTACGAGCAGTACTTC
J gene: TRBJ1-1; D gene: NA; V gene: TRBV5-1; clone size: NA; CDR3 protein: CASSLRGKNTEAFF; CDR3 DNA: TGCGCCAGCAGCTTGCGGGGGAAGAACACTGAAGCTTTCTTT
J gene: TRBJ1-4; D gene: TRBD1; V gene: TRBV7-6; clone size: NA; CDR3 protein: CASSLGTGHNEKLFF; CDR3 DNA: TGTGCCAGCAGCTTAGGGACAGGTCATAATGAAAAACTGTTTTTT
J gene: TRBJ1-1; D gene: NA; V gene: TRBV9; clone size: few; CDR3 protein: CASTPRGGMNTEAFF; CDR3 DNA: TGTGCCAGCACCCCCCGTGGAGGGATGAACACTGAAGCTTTCTTT
J gene: TRBJ2-1; D gene: TRBD2; V gene: TRBV5-1; clone size: NA; CDR3 protein: CASSLSGLAANEQFF; CDR3 DNA: TGCGCCAGCAGCTTGTCGGGACTAGCGGCCAATGAGCAGTTCTTC
J gene: TRBJ2-7; D gene: TRBD1; V gene: TRBV6-5; clone size: few; CDR3 protein: CASSYSRDSSYEQYF; CDR3 DNA: TGTGCCAGCAGTTACTCCCGGGACAGCTCCTACGAGCAGTACTTC
J gene: TRBJ2-3; D gene: NA; V gene: TRBV7-9; clone size: NA; CDR3 protein: CASGLYTQYF; CDR3 DNA: TGTGCCAGCGGGCTATATACGCAGTATTTT
J gene: TRBJ2-6; D gene: NA; V gene: TRBV19; clone size: NA; CDR3 protein: CASARQGSGANVLTF; CDR3 DNA: TGTGCCAGTGCAAGGCAGGGCTCTGGGGCCAACGTCCTGACTTTC
J gene: TRBJ1-1; D gene: TRBD1; V gene: TRBV5-6; clone size: NA; CDR3 protein: CASSLGGTAPNTEAFF; CDR3 DNA: TGTGCCAGCAGCTTGGGAGGGACAGCTCCGAACACTGAAGCTTTCTTT
J gene: TRBJ2-7; D gene: TRBD1; V gene: TRBV14; clone size: NA; CDR3 protein: CASSQGWDRTNF; CDR3 DNA: TGTGCCAGCAGCCAAGGATGGGACAGGACGAACTTC
J gene: TRBJ2-3; D gene: TRBD2; V gene: TRBV4-1; clone size: NA; CDR3 protein: CASSQDGAGGPTDTQYF; CDR3 DNA: TGCGCCAGCAGCCAAGACGGAGCGGGGGGGCCCACAGATACGCAGTATTTT
J gene: TRBJ2-3; D gene: NA; V gene: TRBV18; clone size: NA; CDR3 protein: CASSPEDTAYTDTQYF; CDR3 DNA: TGTGCCAGCTCACCAGAAGACACCGCTTACACAGATACGCAGTATTTT
J gene: TRBJ1-5; D gene: TRBD1; V gene: TRBV28; clone size: NA; CDR3 protein: CASKQGADQPQHF; CDR3 DNA: TGTGCCAGTAAACAGGGGGCTGATCAGCCCCAGCATTTT
J gene: TRBJ2-5; D gene: TRBD1; V gene: TRBV7-2; clone size: few; CDR3 protein: CASSLAAGTGGQETQYF; CDR3 DNA: TGTGCCAGCAGCTTAGCTGCCGGGACAGGGGGCCAGGAGACCCAGTACTTC
J gene: TRBJ2-1; D gene: TRBD1; V gene: TRBV27; clone size: few; CDR3 protein: CASSSRQGGYNEQFF; CDR3 DNA: TGTGCCAGCAGTTCACGACAGGGGGGATACAATGAGCAGTTCTTC
J gene: TRBJ2-1; D gene: NA; V gene: TRBV2; clone size: once; CDR3 protein: CASSETFQKPLPSYNEQFF; CDR3 DNA: TGTGCCAGCAGTGAAACCTTCCAGAAACCTCTTCCGTCCTACAATGAGCAGTTCTTC
J gene: TRBJ2-7; D gene: NA; V gene: TRBV28; clone size: few; CDR3 protein: CASSLTYEQYF; CDR3 DNA: TGTGCCAGCAGTTTAACTTACGAGCAGTACTTC
J gene: TRBJ2-7; D gene: NA; V gene: TRBV28; clone size: NA; CDR3 protein: CASSSPLGTIPSYEQYF; CDR3 DNA: TGTGCCAGCAGTTCCCCTCTCGGTACCATTCCCTCCTACGAGCAGTACTTC
J gene: TRBJ1-2; D gene: NA; V gene: TRBV18; clone size: NA; CDR3 protein: CASSPGSVDSYGYTF; CDR3 DNA: TGTGCCAGCTCACCAGGGTCAGTGGACTCCTATGGCTACACCTTC
J gene: TRBJ1-2; D gene: NA; V gene: TRBV5-6; clone size: NA; CDR3 protein: CASTALDRPYGYTF; CDR3 DNA: TGTGCCAGCACGGCCCTGGACAGACCTTATGGCTACACCTTC
J gene: TRBJ1-2; D gene: TRBD1; V gene: TRBV18; clone size: NA; CDR3 protein: CASSFMSKLWDRAFAPIYGYTF; CDR3 DNA: TGTGCCAGCTCATTCATGTCAAAGTTGTGGGACAGGGCATTCGCTCCCATCTATGGCTACACCTTC
J gene: TRBJ1-2; D gene: TRBD1; V gene: TRBV11-2; clone size: NA; CDR3 protein: CASSLDKGTGLVLGYTF; CDR3 DNA: TGTGCCAGCAGCTTAGATAAGGGGACAGGGCTCGTATTGGGCTACACCTTC
J gene: TRBJ2-7; D gene: TRBD2; V gene: TRBV27; clone size: few; CDR3 protein: CASSPPGLAGGKGYEQYF; CDR3 DNA: TGTGCCAGCAGTCCCCCCGGACTAGCGGGGGGCAAGGGCTACGAGCAGTACTTC